A single sample gave rise to the 5 T cell receptor beta chains below, sequenced in a study of blood T cell repertoires in COVID-19. Clones were read by immunoSEQ multiplex PCR, and TCRdb kept only the in-frame ones, dropping some. The data show over 90,000 clones, around 73% seen once. Sequencing used peripheral blood. Receptors were obtained from a man in his sixties with active or convalescent COVID-19.

This sequence joins TRBV18 and TRBJ2-3, with 9 nucleotides matching TRBD2. The CDR3 spans 16 residues. J gave up 6 bases and V 0 bases, and 7 bases lay outside the gene matches. CDR1 is KGHSH, CDR2 LQKENI, per germline. CDR3 region: CASSPPMGLAADTQYF. CDR3 in DNA: TGTGCCAGCTCACCACCAATGGGACTAGCTGCCGATACGCAGTATTTT.

This clone has a single count. The CDR3 sequence is CASSFSGNTYEQYF. The CDR3 nucleotides are TGTGCCAGCAGCTTCTCCGGGAACACCTACGAGCAGTACTTC. The chain carries TRBV7-2 and TRBJ2-7; TRBD2 might be the D (5 bases). CDR1 is SGHTA, CDR2 FQGNSA, per germline. V lost 3 bases and J 2 bases, leaving 11 bases between the germline ends. CDR3 length: 14 residues.

The chain employs TRBV9 and TRBJ2-7; 15 nucleotides align to TRBD2. The germline gives CDR1 SGDLS, CDR2 YYNGEE. V trimming: 3 bases; J trimming: 7 bases; junction bases outside the gene matches: 5. This CDR3 contains 15 residues. The CDR3 DNA sequence: TGTGCCAGCAGCGCCGCCGGGACTAGCGGGAGGGAGCAGTACTTC. Translation: CASSAAGTSGREQYF. Supplemented by reference TRBV9 and TRBJ2-7, the full variable domain reads DSGVTQTPKHLITATGQRVTLRCSPRSGDLSVYWYQQSLDQGLQFLIQYYNGEERAKGNILERFSAQQFPDLHSELNLSSLELGDSALYFCASSAAGTSGREQYFGPGTRLTVT.

The chain has TRBV28 and TRBJ2-2; 10 bases line up with TRBD2. This CDR3 is 15 amino acids long. V dropped 8 bases and J dropped 5; count of bases not matched to a gene: 8. The V gene's germline CDR1 is MDHEN and CDR2 SYDVKM. For the CDR3, the DNA is TGTGCCAGCGTCCCGGGACTAGCGTCGACCGGGGAGCTGTTTTTT. Its protein is CASVPGLASTGELFF.

This clone has just one count. The chain uses TRBV19 and TRBJ2-5; 10 bases are a match to TRBD1. The V gene end was trimmed by 6 bases and the J gene end by 5 bases; junction bases not matched to a gene: 9. The germline CDR1 and CDR2 sequences are LNHDA and SQIVND (reference sequence). The CDR3 consists of 15 residues. CDR3 sequence reads: CASSIGTGVSETQYF. Here the CDR3 DNA reads TGTGCCAGTAGCATCGGGACAGGGGTTTCCGAGACCCAGTACTTC.